The clone carrying this TCR beta chain was observed many times. No antigen is known for it. The record originates from a study of T cells in Graves' hyperthyroidism and ophthalmopathy. Stability of Graves' hyperthyroidism was defined as absent ophthalmopathy progression within 18 months. Overall study results and limits: Separation of ophthalmopathy from stable hyperthyroidism was achieved by a 13 V-J model. Most clonotypes that expanded in the thyroid above 0.001 also showed up in blood.

V shed 1 base, J shed 4 bases, and the junction held 4 bases outside the gene matches. The CDR3 is 15 amino acids. CDR1 and CDR2 (germline): SGHKS, YYEKEE (reference sequence). TCR beta CDR3 regions were amplified from RNA. The study used the HTBI primer set for a first-round RT-PCR of the TCR CDR3. From the multiplex PCR reads, TCRdb called clonotypes with MiXCR, one entry per CDR3 protein. The sample holds hundreds of thousands of distinct CDR3 sequences; 14% are singletons and the top ten take roughly 10%. The specimen was blood. The V and J genes are TRBV5-5 and TRBJ2-1, with 8 bases matching TRBD2. This TCR was recovered from a woman under 30 with Graves' hyperthyroidism. The CDR3 loop reads CASSLNSGTYNEQFF. The CDR3, as DNA: TGTGCCAGCAGCTTGAATAGCGGGACGTACAATGAGCAGTTCTTC.